The entry that follows covers one TCR beta chain sequence. One end of the junction fails to match germline, which may point to a read error. Per the original methods: Amplification of reference gene primers provided the estimated nucleated cell counts. Profiled with immunoSEQ multiplex PCR; TCRdb holds only in-frame clones, not every one. The DNA was the basis for D and trimming; V, J and clone size are from that table. The repertoire holds over 200,000 clones, with 80% to 95% as singletons. This sample is drawn from a study of blood T cell repertoires in COVID-19. Study-level background: In each case, the material was cDNA or gDNA derived from T cells, B-cell-depleted T cells, or PBMCs.

CDR3 length: 15 amino acids. CDR1 is LNHDA and CDR2 is SQIVND in the germline V gene (reference sequence). The chain carries TRBV19 and TRBJ2-2; possibly TRBD2 for D (6 bases). The sequencing input was peripheral blood. The receptor was derived from a person aged 18 to 30 with COVID-19, enrolled during active disease. The CDR3 DNA is TGTGCCAGTAGTTTTCTAGCGCCGAACGCCGGGGAGCTGTTTTTT. Residues: CASSFLAPNAGELFF.